The 18 T cell receptor beta chains below all came from one sample that was sequenced in a study of cytomegalovirus exposure and HLA in healthy donors. The primer mix had 60 Vbeta and 13 Jbeta primers. Some clones are missing from TCRdb's copy, which holds only in-frame ones; the method was immunoSEQ multiplex PCR. The sample table includes more than 95,000 clones. Sequenced sample: PBMCs. These receptors all come from a young man in good health and CMV-seronegative.

The V and J genes are TRBV28 and TRBJ2-7; D possibly corresponds to TRBD1 (5 bases). Trimming removed 1 base from V and 7 bases from J, with 5 bases in between. Germline CDR1 reads MDHEN; CDR2 reads SYDVKM. There are 11 residues in the CDR3. The CDR3 DNA reads as TGTGCCAGCAGTTTATCAGGGGAGCAGTACTTC. The encoded protein is CASSLSGEQYF.

The rearrangement uses TRBV2 and TRBJ1-3, with no clear D. Germline CDR1 is SNHLY and CDR2 is FYNNEI. V was shortened by 5 bases and J by 4 bases, with 12 bases between the two germline ends. The CDR3 contains 14 residues. The CDR3 nucleotides are TGTGCCAGCAGTCCCGAGCGGGGAGGAAACACCATATATTTT. It is translated as CASSPERGGNTIYF.

V is TRBV6-5 and J is TRBJ2-7; perhaps TRBD2 as D (5 bases). Germline CDR1 MNHEY, CDR2 SVGAGI. V was pared by 0 bases and J by 2 bases, with 11 bases between. The CDR3 extends over 15 amino acids. The CDR3 reads CASSYSSPLAYEQYF. CDR3 nucleotide sequence: TGTGCCAGCAGTTACTCGAGTCCACTAGCCTACGAGCAGTACTTC.

This chain joins TRBV5-6 and TRBJ2-3; 10 nucleotides line up with TRBD1. J was trimmed by 1 base and V by 10 bases; bases with no gene match: 3. The CDR3 extends over 13 amino acids. Germline CDR1 is SGHDT and CDR2 is YYEEEE. CDR3 coding DNA: TGTGCCGGAGGACAGGGGGGCACAGATACGCAGTATTTT. This codes for CAGGQGGTDTQYF.

The gene calls are TRBV6-1 and TRBJ1-1; 7 bases fit TRBD1. From germline, CDR1 is MNHNS and CDR2 SASEGT. The CDR3 is made up of 14 amino acids. V shed 10 bases and J 0 bases; nucleotides not matched to a gene: 8. Here the CDR3 reads CAIMGQLMNTEAFF. Here the CDR3 DNA reads TGTGCCATTATGGGACAGCTTATGAACACTGAAGCTTTCTTT.

V and J are TRBV11-2 and TRBJ2-7; no reliable D call. Germline CDR1 is SGHAT and CDR2 is FQNNGV. The CDR3 is 13 residues long. Between the trimmed V and J ends, which lost 4 bases and 1 base, there was a span of 8 bases. This CDR3 reads CASSSQLSYEQYF. The CDR3 bases are TGTGCCAGCAGCTCCCAACTTTCCTACGAGCAGTACTTC.

The chain couples TRBV7-6 to TRBJ2-1, with D hard to call. The V end lost 3 bases, the J end lost 5 bases, and 11 bases lay between the germline ends. The CDR3 has 14 amino acids. Looked up from germline, CDR1 is SGHVS and CDR2 is FNYEAQ. Here the CDR3 DNA reads TGTGCCAGCAGCTTTTCAAGGAGAGACAATGAGCAGTTCTTC. It yields the protein CASSFSRRDNEQFF.

The chain joins TRBV30 to TRBJ2-1, with D maybe TRBD2 (5 bases). V dropped 3 bases and J dropped 8 bases, with 14 bases sitting between them. CDR3 size: 13 residues. Germline V gene lookup returns CDR1 GTSNPN and CDR2 SVGIG (reference sequence). The CDR3 coding sequence is TGTGCCTGGAGCGCCGGGGTTGCGTATGAGCAGTTCTTC. This codes for CAWSAGVAYEQFF.

This chain joins TRBV6-5 and TRBJ1-5; TRBD1 might be the D (5 bases). The V gene lost 6 bases and the J gene lost 1 base, with 10 bases spanning the gap. The CDR3 extends over 14 amino acids. Germline assignment: CDR1 MNHEY and CDR2 SVGAGI. CDR3 nucleotide sequence: TGTGCCAGCAGCCCGGGGGAGAGCAATCAGCCCCAGCATTTT. Translated, it gives CASSPGESNQPQHF.

The chain joins TRBV29-1 to TRBJ2-3, with TRBD2 as a possible D gene (5 bases). V gave up 4 bases and J gave up 1 base, with 15 bases separating them. The germline V gene has CDR1 SQVTM and CDR2 ANQGSEA. CDR3 length: 15 amino acids. The CDR3 DNA is TGCAGCGTTGTATTTGCAGCGGCCGGCACAGATACGCAGTATTTT. This encodes CSVVFAAAGTDTQYF.

CDR3 amino acids: CASSQTRLAGAETGELFF. DNA for the CDR3: TGCGCCAGCAGCCAAACTCGATTAGCGGGAGCGGAGACCGGGGAGCTGTTTTTT. The J gene is TRBJ2-2, the V gene TRBV4-1; 9 bases agree with TRBD2. J was trimmed by 5 bases and V by 2 bases; bases with no gene match: 12. CDR1 MGHRA and CDR2 YSYEKL come from the germline V gene. The CDR3 consists of 18 residues.

This sequence joins TRBV7-3 and TRBJ1-1; no reliable D call. The CDR3 spans 13 residues. CDR1 SGHTA and CDR2 FQGTGA come from the germline V gene. V lost 5 bases, J lost 1 base, and 8 bases lay in between. In nucleotides, the CDR3 is TGTGCCAGCAGCGTTCAGGAGAACACTGAAGCTTTCTTT. Translated, it gives CASSVQENTEAFF.

The CDR3 DNA reads TGCGCCAGCAGCCCTGGGGAGACTCTAGCTAGTGGAGCTTTCTTT. It translates to CASSPGETLASGAFF. V and J are TRBV5-1 and TRBJ1-1; D not certain. The CDR3 runs to 15 residues. Trimming shortened V by 4 bases and J by 10 bases, and 23 bases separated the two germline ends. The germline gives CDR1 SGHRS, CDR2 YFSETQ. Variable domain in full (rest from reference TRBV5-1 and TRBJ1-1): KAGVTQTPRYLIKTRGQQVTLSCSPISGHRSVSWYQQTPGQGLQFLFEYFSETQRNKGNFPGRFSGRQFSNSRSEMNVSTLELGDSALYLCASSPGETLASGAFFGQGTRLTVV.

The V gene is TRBV19, the J gene TRBJ1-5; TRBD1 matches at 8 bases. Germline CDR1 is LNHDA and CDR2 is SQIVND (reference sequence). The CDR3 spans 16 residues. Trimming cost V 6 bases and J 1 base; bases outside gene matches: 8. CDR3 DNA sequence: TGTGCCAGTAGCTCACAAGGGACAGGAAGCAATCAGCCCCAGCATTTT. Translation: CASSSQGTGSNQPQHF. The complete variable domain, with remaining parts taken from reference TRBV19 and TRBJ1-5, reads DGGITQSPKYLFRKEGQNVTLSCEQNLNHDAMYWYRQDPGQGLRLIYYSQIVNDFQKGDIAEGYSVSREKKESFPLTVTSAQKNPTAFYLCASSSQGTGSNQPQHFGDGTRLSIL.

The V gene is TRBV7-2, the J gene TRBJ2-1; TRBD2 matches at 9 bases. V shed 3 bases and J 6 bases; nucleotides not matched to a gene: 6. Germline V CDR1 and CDR2: SGHTA, FQGNSA. The CDR3 loop spans 15 amino acids. CDR3 bases: TGTGCCAGCAGCTTTAGCGGGAGATCTGGCAATGAGCAGTTCTTC. Translation: CASSFSGRSGNEQFF.

The chain links TRBV30 to TRBJ1-2, with D possibly TRBD1 on 6 matching bases. This CDR3 is 16 amino acids long. Between the trimmed V and J ends, which lost 3 bases and 4 bases, there was a span of 21 bases. The germline CDR1 and CDR2 sequences are GTSNPN and SVGIG (reference sequence). DNA of the CDR3: TGTGCCTGGAGGCGCCCCGAGATTCAGGGGTTCTATGGCTACACCTTC. This encodes CAWRRPEIQGFYGYTF.

The chain combines TRBV5-1 with TRBJ1-2; D unclear. Trimming took off 1 base at V and 2 bases at J, with 3 bases between the two ends. This CDR3 is 12 amino acids long. Per the germline V gene, CDR1 is SGHRS and CDR2 is YFSETQ. For the CDR3, the DNA is TGCGCCAGCAGCTTGCTCAACTATGGCTACACCTTC. Amino acid sequence: CASSLLNYGYTF.

V and J are TRBV6-6 and TRBJ2-5; TRBD1 aligns across 7 bases. Germline CDR1 reads MNHNY; CDR2 reads SVGAGI (reference sequence). The CDR3 covers 14 residues. The V segment lost 6 bases and the J segment 7 bases; nucleotides outside the gene matches: 11. This CDR3 is CASRRQGSVGTQYF. For the CDR3, the DNA is TGTGCCAGCAGGAGACAGGGTAGTGTCGGGACCCAGTACTTC.